This TCR beta chain was documented in a study of technical replicates of blood from several donors. The V end lost 0 bases, the J end lost 3 bases, and 6 bases lay between the germline ends. CDR1 is MNHNS, CDR2 SASEGT, per germline. The length of the CDR3 is 14 residues. Profiled with immunoSEQ multiplex PCR; TCRdb holds only in-frame clones, not every one. The table lists nearly 90,000 clones, roughly 94% of them singletons. Specimen: T cells isolated from PBMCs. This rearrangement joins TRBV6-1 to TRBJ1-5, with D unclear. The sequence came from a human donor in good health. CDR3 nucleotides: TGTGCCAGCAGTGAAGCGACTTCCAATCAGCCCCAGCATTTT. It specifies CASSEATSNQPQHF.